This T cell receptor beta chain came from a study of sequential checkpoint blockade in melanoma. About the research overall: After both sequences, patients received maintenance nivolumab. TCRbeta immunosequencing was performed on DNA from 75 to 95 pretreatment melanoma tumor samples. After nivolumab or ipilimumab alone, around 24 patients had week-13 rebiopsies.

Broader study findings: Tumor T-cell fraction and clonality correlated with PD-L1 and CD8+ counts.

The assay was immunoSEQ multiplex PCR, and TCRdb's table has in-frame clones only and misses some. The sample yields about 3,400 clones, about 21% seen once. As to treatment: randomized to nivolumab then ipilimumab (arm A) or the reverse (arm B). Germline CDR1 MNHGY, CDR2 SAAAGT. The CDR3 sequence is 16 residues long. There are a few counts of this clone. Its antigen remains unknown. One end of the junction does not line up with germline, which may come from a read error. The material was tumor tissue (inferred from file names), obtained from a patient given nivolumab and ipilimumab in sequence. The receptor was derived from a human donor with melanoma. The gene calls are TRBV6-8 and TRBJ2-1, with no clear D. This CDR3 is CASSDSRKSSYNEQFF. The CDR3 DNA follows: TGTGCCAGCAGTGACTCACGGAAAAGCTCCTACAATGAGCAGTTCTTC.